Listed here is a single T cell receptor beta chain. Its antigen is still unknown. The data originate from a study of OX40 agonist ivuxolimab in advanced cancers. Findings and limits, study-wide: Both blood CD4+ and CD8+ T cells showed clonal growth by week 6 at 0.1 to 3.0 mg/kg. Clonal expansion among partial responders at 0.1-3.0 mg/kg ranked near the lowest.

Repertoires were generated with immunoSEQ multiplex PCR, while TCRdb's copy carries only in-frame clones and drops some. The sample lists about 58,000 clones, approximately 90% occurring once. Trimming pared 4 bases from V and 5 bases from J, leaving 11 bases between. This CDR3 comprises 13 residues. Germline V gene sequence: CDR1 SNHLY, CDR2 FYNNEI. Sequences were derived from CD4+ or CD8+ T cells sorted from blood, sampled in a trial of the OX40 agonist ivuxolimab. This clonotype was obtained from an adult with an advanced solid tumor such as melanoma, head and neck, liver or kidney cancer. This sequence joins TRBV2 and TRBJ1-1; tentative D call: TRBD1 (6 bases). As DNA, the CDR3 is TGTGCCAGCAGTGGACAGGCCTTAACTGAAGCTTTCTTT. Residues: CASSGQALTEAFF.